Each of the 5 T cell receptor beta chains below was sequenced from the same sample in a study of CD8 T cells in ankylosing spondylitis. TCRdb analysed the 5' RACE reads with MiXCR anew, one entry per CDR3 protein. Of around 25,000 distinct CDR3 sequences in the sample, less than 20% were seen once. The sample comprised blood. Receptors were obtained from a male donor with ankylosing spondylitis or in good health (not recorded which).

V is TRBV11-2 and J is TRBJ1-5; the D is unclear. Germline-derived CDR1 and CDR2 are SGHAT and FQNNGV. Deletions cut 0 bases from V and 7 bases from J, with 7 bases between. CDR3 length: 13 amino acids. CDR3 nucleotides: TGTGCCAGCAGCTTAGATGGTACCCAGCCCCAGCATTTT. Protein product: CASSLDGTQPQHF.

For this clonotype: A much more abundant neighbour one base away suggests this may be a read error. The CDR3 carries no conserved terminal phenylalanine or tryptophan, so it likely arises from a read error. This sequence joins TRBV5-5 and TRBJ2-4, with 7 bases lining up with TRBD2. Germline loops: CDR1 SGHKS, CDR2 YYEKEE (reference sequence). With V trimmed by 4 bases and J by 0 bases, 7 bases remained unmatched. This CDR3 spans 16 amino acids. Here the CDR3 DNA reads TGTGCCAGCAGCAACTTAGCGGGCCTAGCCAAAAACATTCAGTACCTC. Its protein is CASSNLAGLAKNIQYL.

V usage is TRBV20-1 and J usage is TRBJ1-2, with D possibly matching TRBD1 (5 bases). This CDR3 comprises 13 residues. The V and J ends lost 5 bases and 4 bases respectively, with 14 bases between them. The germline V gene has CDR1 DFQATT and CDR2 SNEGSKA (reference sequence). This chain's CDR3 is CSAFRGLRYGYTF. In DNA form, the CDR3 reads TGCAGTGCTTTCCGGGGGTTACGCTATGGCTACACCTTC.

The chain links TRBV7-9 to TRBJ2-7; 8 bases are shared with TRBD2. Losses at the gene ends were 6 bases for V and 0 bases for J; bases not matched to a gene: 1. The CDR3 sequence is 13 residues long. Germline V gene sequence: CDR1 SEHNR, CDR2 FQNEAQ (reference sequence). This chain's CDR3 is CASRREVSYEQYF. CDR3 DNA: TGTGCCAGCAGGCGGGAGGTCTCCTACGAGCAGTACTTC.

This clonotype was seen a few times. The V call is TRBV5-1, the J call TRBJ2-5; D not certain. The V end was cut by 5 bases, the J end by 5 bases, with 16 bases between. The CDR3 has 14 amino acids. Germline V gives CDR1 SGHRS, CDR2 YFSETQ. The CDR3, as DNA: TGCGCCAGCAGTCCGGTTTGGGTGGCGGAGACCCAGTACTTC. The encoded protein is CASSPVWVAETQYF.